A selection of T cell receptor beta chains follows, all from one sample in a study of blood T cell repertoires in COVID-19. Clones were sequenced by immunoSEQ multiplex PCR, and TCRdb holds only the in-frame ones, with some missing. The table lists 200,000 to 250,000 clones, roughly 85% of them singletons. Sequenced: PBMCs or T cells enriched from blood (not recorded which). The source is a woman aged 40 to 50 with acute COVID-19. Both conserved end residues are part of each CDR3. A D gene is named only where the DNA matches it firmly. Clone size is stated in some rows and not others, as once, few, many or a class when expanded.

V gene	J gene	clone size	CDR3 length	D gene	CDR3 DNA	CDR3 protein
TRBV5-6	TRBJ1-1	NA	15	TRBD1	TGTGCCAGCAGCTTTACAGGGGGCAGTAGGTCTGAAGCTTTCTTT	CASSFTGGSRSEAFF
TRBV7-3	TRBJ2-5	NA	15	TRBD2	TGTGCCAGCAGCTTAATAGCGGGGGTAGGGGAGACCCAGTACTTC	CASSLIAGVGETQYF
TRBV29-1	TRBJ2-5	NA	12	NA	TGCAGCGTTGGACAGACAAAAGAGACCCAGTACTTC	CSVGQTKETQYF
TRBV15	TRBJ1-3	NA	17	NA	TGTGCCACCAGCAGTGGGCACCAGGGGTCCTCTGGAAACACCATATATTTT	CATSSGHQGSSGNTIYF
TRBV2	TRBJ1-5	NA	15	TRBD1	TGTGCCAGCACCTCGGGACAGCATTCGAATCAGCCCCAGCATTTT	CASTSGQHSNQPQHF
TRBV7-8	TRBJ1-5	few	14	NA	TGTGCCAGCAGCTTCGACAGGATCAATCAGCCCCAGCATTTT	CASSFDRINQPQHF
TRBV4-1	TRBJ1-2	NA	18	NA	TGCGCCAGCAGCCAAGATCGAGTTGCGCCAGCGAACAACTATGGCTACACCTTC	CASSQDRVAPANNYGYTF
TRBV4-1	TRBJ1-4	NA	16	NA	TGCGCCAGCAGCCAGGTGTGGGGGGGCTCTAATGAAAAACTGTTTTTT	CASSQVWGGSNEKLFF
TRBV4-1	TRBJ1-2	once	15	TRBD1	TGCGCCAGCAGCCCGCTCGGGACAGGGGCGGACGGCTACACCTTC	CASSPLGTGADGYTF
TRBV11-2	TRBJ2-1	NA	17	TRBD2	TGTGCCAGCAGCTTTCGCGGGGGGGGACAGTGGATTAATGAGCAGTTCTTC	CASSFRGGGQWINEQFF
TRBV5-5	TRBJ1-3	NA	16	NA	TGTGCCAGCAGCCCCTTAACAGGCTCCTCTGGAAACACCATATATTTT	CASSPLTGSSGNTIYF
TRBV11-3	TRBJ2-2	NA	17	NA	TGTGCCAGCAGCTTGGGGGGCCGGGACAGCCCAACCCCGGGGCTGTTTTTT	CASSLGGRDSPTPGLFF
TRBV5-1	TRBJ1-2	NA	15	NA	TGCGCCAGCAGCAAAATCAGGGGATGGGACTATGGCTACACCTTC	CASSKIRGWDYGYTF
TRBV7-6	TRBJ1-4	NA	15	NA	TGTGCCAGCAGCCCCCAAGCGGGCGCGGGGGAAAAACTGTTTTTT	CASSPQAGAGEKLFF
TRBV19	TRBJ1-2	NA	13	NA	TGTGCCAGTAGTCCGGACAGAACCTATGGCTACACCTTC	CASSPDRTYGYTF
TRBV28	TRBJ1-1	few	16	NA	TGTGCCAGCAGTCGCTACCGGACAGCTTTGAACACTGAAGCTTTCTTT	CASSRYRTALNTEAFF
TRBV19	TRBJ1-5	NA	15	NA	TGTGCCTGGGAGGGACACGGGGATAGCAATCAGCCCCAGCATTTT	CAWEGHGDSNQPQHF
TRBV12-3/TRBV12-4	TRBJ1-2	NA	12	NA	TGTGCCAGCAGTTTGTCCGACACTGGCTACACCTTC	CASSLSDTGYTF